These 26 T cell receptor beta chains share one sample of origin, sequenced in a study of blood T cells in healthy people across ages. The authors ran a second PCR of about 6 to 11 cycles using a sample-barcoded 5' primer and a J-beta primer mix. TCRdb re-called the 5' RACE reads through MiXCR, storing one row per CDR3 protein. The sample contains 910,000 or so distinct CDR3 sequences, about 51% of which appear only once. The sequencing input was blood. These TCRs come from a woman aged 55 to 70 in good health.

The chain uses TRBV12-3 or TRBV12-4 and TRBJ2-2; D is possibly TRBD1 (7 bases). V was cut by 3 bases and J by 3 bases, with 14 bases left in between. The CDR3 extends over 16 amino acids. The CDR3 sequence is CASSFRRGRDTGELFF. The DNA of the CDR3 is TGTGCCAGCAGTTTTCGGAGGGGGCGCGACACCGGGGAGCTGTTTTTT.

V gene TRBV27 combines with J gene TRBJ2-2, with D hard to call. Germline CDR1 is MNHEY and CDR2 is SMNVEV (reference sequence). The germline V and J ends were trimmed by 1 base and 9 bases, with 9 bases remaining between them. The CDR3 is 13 amino acids. The CDR3 region is CASSLLRERELFF. The CDR3 bases are TGTGCCAGCAGTTTATTGCGCGAGCGGGAGCTGTTTTTT.

The chain combines TRBV7-9 with TRBJ2-5; 11 positions agree with TRBD1. The J call may not be correct, given that the DNA end is closer to TRBJ2-7. CDR3 size: 16 residues. Germline loops: CDR1 SEHNR, CDR2 FQNEAQ (reference sequence). The CDR3 DNA is TGTGCCAGCAGCCCCCGGACAGGGGGCATGGGGTACGAGCAGTACTTC. Translation gives CASSPRTGGMGYEQYF.

This clonotype was observed a few times. This chain joins TRBV7-9 and TRBJ2-1; D not resolved. The CDR3 is made up of 14 amino acids. The germline V gene encodes CDR1 SEHNR and CDR2 FQNEAQ (reference sequence). Trimming shortened V by 0 bases and J by 7 bases, and 10 bases separated the two germline ends. As DNA, the CDR3 is TGTGCCAGCAGCTTAGCGCTGGTGTTGAATGAGCAGTTCTTC. It is translated as CASSLALVLNEQFF.

By share, this clonotype ranks as medium-sized. A much larger clone differs by one base, so this may be a read error. This rearrangement joins TRBV20-1 to TRBJ2-1, with D hard to call. The DNA end is more similar to TRBJ2-7, so the J call may be wrong. This CDR3 is 16 amino acids long. In germline, CDR1 is DFQATT, CDR2 SNEGSKA (reference sequence). CDR3 sequence reads: CSALHKGRMQYNEQYF. CDR3 sequence (DNA): TGCAGTGCTCTTCATAAAGGACGGATGCAGTACAATGAGCAGTACTTC.

This clonotype was counted a few times. This sequence joins TRBV9 and TRBJ1-2; 7 bases are shared with TRBD1. The J segment lost 0 bases and the V segment lost 3 bases, leaving 5 bases of the junction unmatched. CDR1 is SGDLS, CDR2 YYNGEE, per germline. The CDR3 loop spans 15 amino acids. DNA for the CDR3: TGTGCCAGCAGCGGTACAGGGGCCTCTAACTATGGCTACACCTTC. As protein: CASSGTGASNYGYTF.

The chain couples TRBV20-1 to TRBJ2-1, with TRBD2 matching 7 bases. V lost 5 bases to trimming and J lost 3 bases; unmatched junction nucleotides: 10. The CDR3 is 15 amino acids. Germline loops: CDR1 DFQATT, CDR2 SNEGSKA (reference sequence). CDR3 protein: CSAAPPPGGYNEQFF. In DNA form, the CDR3 reads TGCAGTGCTGCCCCACCACCGGGAGGCTACAATGAGCAGTTCTTC.

V gene TRBV18 combines with J gene TRBJ2-1; 11 bases fit TRBD2. The ends lost 0 bases at V and 7 bases at J; junction bases unmatched: 5. Germline CDR1 is KGHSH and CDR2 is LQKENI. The CDR3 has 16 residues. The CDR3 reads CASSPPLAGGRNEQFF. CDR3 nucleotides: TGTGCCAGCTCACCACCTCTAGCGGGAGGACGTAATGAGCAGTTCTTC.

V gene TRBV3-1 combines with J gene TRBJ2-5; 10 bases are a match to TRBD2. The CDR3 has 16 residues. V lost 0 bases and J lost 6; bases outside the gene matches: 7. CDR1 and CDR2 (germline): LGHDT, YNNKEL (reference sequence). The CDR3 DNA reads TGTGCCAGCAGCCAAGATGGGCTAGCGGGAGTTAAGACCCAGTACTTC. This gives the protein CASSQDGLAGVKTQYF.

This chain connects TRBV15 to TRBJ2-1; the match to TRBD2 covers 9 bases. The CDR3 runs to 19 residues. Germline V gives CDR1 LNHNV, CDR2 YYDKDF (reference sequence). J gave up 0 bases and V 7 bases, and 16 bases lay outside the gene matches. CDR3 sequence: CATKEYNSGSTTSYNEQFF. The CDR3 bases are TGTGCCACCAAGGAATATAATAGCGGGAGTACCACCTCCTACAATGAGCAGTTCTTC.

The chain recombines TRBV29-1 with TRBJ2-1; 7 bases match TRBD1. The CDR3 is 12 residues long. V lost 4 bases, J lost 9 bases, and 6 bases stayed unmatched. Germline V CDR1 and CDR2: SQVTM, ANQGSEA. The CDR3 sequence is CSVGQGTGEQFF. Here the CDR3 DNA reads TGCAGCGTTGGACAGGGCACGGGTGAGCAGTTCTTC.

The chain recombines TRBV3-1 with TRBJ2-4, with 7 bases fitting TRBD2. The germline V gene encodes CDR1 LGHDT and CDR2 YNNKEL (reference sequence). The CDR3 extends over 17 amino acids. Unmatched junction bases numbered 12, after V lost 4 bases and J lost 3 bases. The CDR3 is CASSRVTSGKVKNIQYF. The CDR3 DNA sequence: TGTGCCAGCAGCCGCGTTACGAGCGGGAAAGTCAAAAACATTCAGTACTTC. Full variable domain (missing parts from reference TRBV3-1 and TRBJ2-4): DTAVSQTPKYLVTQMGNDKSIKCEQNLGHDTMYWYKQDSKKFLKIMFSYNNKELIINETVPNRFSPKSPDKAHLNLHINSLELGDSAVYFCASSRVTSGKVKNIQYFGAGTRLSVL.

The chain joins TRBV7-9 to TRBJ1-2; D gene uncertain. Germline V gives CDR1 SEHNR, CDR2 FQNEAQ (reference sequence). The length of the CDR3 is 13 residues. V shed 4 bases and J shed 3 bases, with 9 bases lying between them. CDR3 sequence reads: CASSSWGDYGYTF. CDR3 in DNA: TGTGCCAGCAGCTCCTGGGGAGACTATGGCTACACCTTC. The full variable domain, with the rest looked up from reference TRBV7-9 and TRBJ1-2, is DTGVSQNPRHKITKRGQNVTFRCDPISEHNRLYWYRQTLGQGPEFLTYFQNEAQLEKSRLLSDRFSAERPKGSFSTLEIQRTEQGDSAMYLCASSSWGDYGYTFGSGTRLTVV.

The chain uses TRBV20-1 and TRBJ1-1, with 7 positions matching TRBD1. In germline, CDR1 is DFQATT, CDR2 SNEGSKA (reference sequence). The CDR3 totals 11 residues. The CDR3 here is CSGQARIEAFF. CDR3 nucleotide sequence: TGCTCCGGACAGGCCAGAATTGAAGCTTTCTTT.

The V gene is TRBV30, the J gene TRBJ2-5, with 8 bases matching TRBD2. This CDR3 spans 14 amino acids. Per the germline V gene, CDR1 is GTSNPN and CDR2 is SVGIG (reference sequence). Unmatched junction bases numbered 9, after V lost 7 bases and J lost 2 bases. The CDR3 here is CAYSGTTIQETQYF. The CDR3 DNA sequence: TGTGCCTATAGCGGGACGACGATACAAGAGACCCAGTACTTC.

With respect to this clonotype: Mismatch with germline at one junction end may stem from a read error. The rearrangement links TRBV12-3 or TRBV12-4 to TRBJ2-4; 9 positions agree with TRBD1. The closer fit of TRBJ2-7 to the DNA end suggests the J call may be wrong. The CDR3 totals 16 residues. CDR3 sequence reads: CANSLGQGGLLSEQYF. CDR3 nucleotide sequence: TGTGCCAACAGTTTGGGACAGGGAGGCCTTCTATCCGAGCAGTACTTC.

The gene calls are TRBV6-6 and TRBJ2-7; 7 bases agree with TRBD2. The CDR3 spans 14 residues. Trimming cost V 5 bases and J 1 base; bases outside gene matches: 5. In germline, CDR1 is MNHNY, CDR2 SVGAGI (reference sequence). CDR3 sequence: CASSRGEESYEQYF. As DNA, the CDR3 is TGTGCCAGCAGTCGGGGGGAGGAGTCCTACGAGCAGTACTTC.

In its sample, this clonotype was seen many times. The CDR3: CASSQDTAANEKLFF. The CDR3 DNA follows: TGCGCCAGCAGCCAAGATACGGCAGCTAATGAAAAACTGTTTTTT. The rearrangement uses TRBV4-3 and TRBJ1-4; D is uncertain. V was cut by 0 bases and J by 3 bases, with 8 bases left in between. CDR1 and CDR2 (germline): LGHNA, YSLEER. The CDR3 contains 15 residues.

The chain recombines TRBV4-3 with TRBJ1-1; 7 nucleotides line up with TRBD1. Unmatched junction bases numbered 5, after V lost 6 bases and J lost 1 base. The CDR3 contains 14 residues. Germline V lookup: CDR1 LGHNA, CDR2 YSLEER. The CDR3 sequence: CASRPGTANTEAFF. The CDR3 bases are TGCGCCAGCAGACCGGGGACAGCGAACACTGAAGCTTTCTTT.

The chain uses TRBV30 and TRBJ1-6; 9 positions agree with TRBD1. This CDR3 spans 13 amino acids. Trimming cost V 7 bases and J 10 bases; bases outside gene matches: 8. Germline V CDR1 and CDR2: GTSNPN, SVGIG (reference sequence). CDR3 nucleotide sequence: TGTGCCTCGAGGACAGGGGCAGGATCACCCCTCCACTTT. Encoded protein: CASRTGAGSPLHF.

V and J are TRBV5-1 and TRBJ2-7, with D perhaps matching TRBD1 (5 bases). There are 14 residues in the CDR3. V was cut by 4 bases and J by 3 bases, with 14 bases left in between. CDR1 SGHRS and CDR2 YFSETQ come from the germline V gene. For the CDR3, the DNA is TGCGCCAGCAGCCCGGCCGGACAACACTACGAGCAGTACTTC. It specifies CASSPAGQHYEQYF.

This clonotype showed up just a few times. V gene TRBV11-2 combines with J gene TRBJ1-2; TRBD1 aligns across 12 bases. This CDR3 has 16 amino acids. Per the germline V gene, CDR1 is SGHAT and CDR2 is FQNNGV. V lost 0 bases, J lost 8 bases, and 7 bases stayed unmatched. CDR3 DNA: TGTGCCAGCAGCTTAGATCGTTGGGACAGGGGGCCCGGCTACACCTTC. This gives the protein CASSLDRWDRGPGYTF.

This sequence joins TRBV10-3 and TRBJ2-5; 9 nucleotides agree with TRBD1. From germline, CDR1 is ENHRY and CDR2 SYGVKD. The CDR3 runs 13 residues. V trimming: 9 bases; J trimming: 11 bases; junction bases outside the gene matches: 13. The CDR3 loop is CAMRDRENNEQYF. CDR3 sequence (DNA): TGTGCCATGCGGGACAGGGAGAACAATGAGCAGTACTTC.

The chain links TRBV5-1 to TRBJ2-3; 8 bases map to TRBD1. Looked up from germline, CDR1 is SGHRS and CDR2 is YFSETQ. Germline trimming cut 8 bases from V and 10 bases from J; bases unmatched to any gene: 18. The CDR3 runs 15 residues. The CDR3 is CASGRDRSPRVSQYF. CDR3 coding DNA: TGCGCCAGTGGCCGGGACAGGTCGCCCCGGGTCTCGCAGTATTTT.

As regards this clonotype: Just one base apart from a much larger clone, this may be a read error. The chain joins TRBV29-1 to TRBJ2-1, with a possible D match to TRBD2 (6 bases). The end of the DNA fits TRBJ2-7 better, so the J call may be wrong. CDR1 and CDR2 (germline): SQVTM, ANQGSEA. The CDR3 covers 11 residues. CDR3 DNA sequence: TGCAGCGCCCGGGAGTACAATGAGCAGTACTTC. This gives the protein CSAREYNEQYF.

The rearrangement uses TRBV2 and TRBJ2-1; D ambiguous. The CDR3 runs 12 residues. CDR1 is SNHLY and CDR2 is FYNNEI in the germline V gene. V lost 2 bases, J lost 5 bases, and 4 bases lay in between. CDR3 in amino acids: CASSESHNEQFF. CDR3 bases: TGTGCCAGCAGTGAATCCCACAATGAGCAGTTCTTC. Filled out from reference TRBV2 and TRBJ2-1, the complete variable domain reads EPEVTQTPSHQVTQMGQEVILRCVPISNHLYFYWYRQILGQKVEFLVSFYNNEISEKSEIFDDQFSVERPDGSNFTLKIRSTKLEDSAMYFCASSESHNEQFFGPGTRLTVL.